Given below is one T cell receptor beta chain in context. Its antigen is not identified. The germline gives CDR1 LNHDA, CDR2 SQIVND (reference sequence). The CDR3 sequence is 16 residues long. The J segment lost 4 bases and the V segment lost 4 bases, leaving 7 bases of the junction unmatched. The data derive from a study of cytomegalovirus exposure and HLA in healthy donors. Turning to the study itself: Early released data comprised some 91 million unique TCRs from HLA-typed donors. Study findings and constraints: What TCR beta sequences reportedly achieved was accurate prediction of HLA-A and HLA-B alleles in most subjects. Some public TCRs appeared in many individuals, while most sequences were rare. Confirmation was obtained in vitro that a few CMV-associated chains are specific for CMV antigens.

PCR was performed using 60 Vbeta and 13 Jbeta primers. Assay: immunoSEQ multiplex PCR; the TCRdb copy retains only in-frame clones and omits some. The sample holds about 150,000 clones; 82% are singletons and the top ten take 6.6%. The chain has TRBV19 and TRBJ2-7, with TRBD2 matching 13 bases. The origin of this receptor is a woman aged 45 to 65 in good health and CMV-seropositive. The sequenced material came from PBMCs. Written as DNA, the CDR3 is TGTGCCAGTAGTACCGGACTAGCGGGAGTTTCTTACGAGCAGTACTTC. Protein: CASSTGLAGVSYEQYF.